A single sample gave rise to the 30 T cell receptor beta chains below, sequenced in a study of control samples from healthy donors and cancer patients. Clones were read by immunoSEQ multiplex PCR, and TCRdb kept only the in-frame ones, dropping some. The data contain fewer than 250,000 clones, 91% of them singletons. The sample comprised blood. These receptor sequences come from a man between 25 and 39 years old in good health.

The rearrangement uses TRBV6-1 and TRBJ2-7; tentatively, D is TRBD1 or TRBD2 (6 bases each). CDR1 is MNHNS, CDR2 SASEGT, per germline. CDR3 length equals 14 residues. V was cut by 2 bases and J by 3 bases, with 11 bases left in between. For the CDR3, the DNA is TGTGCCAGCAGTGAATTTGGGGGGCGCTACGAGCAGTACTTC. This encodes CASSEFGGRYEQYF.

This chain joins TRBV6-5 and TRBJ2-7, with 9 nucleotides matching TRBD1. V trimming: 6 bases; J trimming: 4 bases; junction bases outside the gene matches: 7. This CDR3 contains 14 residues. In germline, CDR1 is MNHEY, CDR2 SVGAGI. DNA for the CDR3: TGTGCCAGCAGAGAGACAGGGGGTGCGTACGAGCAGTACTTC. Translation: CASRETGGAYEQYF.

This chain connects TRBV11-2 to TRBJ2-1; D is unresolved. From germline, CDR1 is SGHAT and CDR2 FQNNGV. V lost 1 base, J lost 4 bases, and 5 bases lay in between. This CDR3 is built from 13 residues. This CDR3 reads CASSLVRYNEQFF. For the CDR3, the DNA is TGTGCCAGCAGCTTAGTCAGATACAATGAGCAGTTCTTC. Using reference TRBV11-2 and TRBJ2-1 for the parts outside the CDR3, the full variable domain is EAGVAQSPRYKIIEKRQSVAFWCNPISGHATLYWYQQILGQGPKLLIQFQNNGVVDDSQLPKDRFSAERLKGVDSTLKIQPAKLEDSAVYLCASSLVRYNEQFFGPGTRLTVL.

V usage is TRBV9 and J usage is TRBJ1-5; D possibly corresponds to TRBD1 (6 bases). V gave up 4 bases and J gave up 5 bases, with 10 bases separating them. Germline loops: CDR1 SGDLS, CDR2 YYNGEE. The CDR3 consists of 13 residues. CDR3 nucleotide sequence: TGTGCCAGCAGCACAGGGTCGGATCAGCCCCAGCATTTT. Translating it yields CASSTGSDQPQHF.

The gene calls are TRBV6-6 and TRBJ2-3, with TRBD2 identical over 8 bases. This CDR3 is built from 15 residues. The junction had 2 bases not matched to a gene; V was cut back by 2 bases and J by 1 base. The V gene's germline CDR1 is MNHNY and CDR2 SVGAGI (reference sequence). The chain's CDR3 is CASSYGAGGTDTQYF. The CDR3 nucleotides read TGTGCCAGCAGTTACGGAGCGGGGGGCACAGATACGCAGTATTTT.

J is TRBJ1-2 and V is TRBV7-9; 8 positions match TRBD1. Trimming removed 2 bases from V and 7 bases from J; junction bases left unmatched: 3. The CDR3 is 13 amino acids. Germline lookup yields CDR1 SEHNR and CDR2 FQNEAQ (reference sequence). The CDR3 DNA reads as TGTGCCAGCAGCTTACCCGACAGGGGTGGCTACACCTTC. Translation gives CASSLPDRGGYTF. Based on the CDR3 plus reference TRBV7-9 and TRBJ1-2, the full variable domain is DTGVSQNPRHKITKRGQNVTFRCDPISEHNRLYWYRQTLGQGPEFLTYFQNEAQLEKSRLLSDRFSAERPKGSFSTLEIQRTEQGDSAMYLCASSLPDRGGYTFGSGTRLTVV.

The chain joins TRBV5-1 to TRBJ2-2; 7 bases are shared with TRBD1. Trimming took 6 bases from V and 0 from J; bases not matched to a gene: 5. This CDR3 comprises 15 residues. From germline, CDR1 is SGHRS and CDR2 YFSETQ. Here the CDR3 reads CASNSGTANTGELFF. CDR3 nucleotides: TGCGCCAGCAACTCCGGGACAGCGAACACCGGGGAGCTGTTTTTT.

V usage is TRBV7-9 and J usage is TRBJ1-1, with a weak D call TRBD1 (5 bases). The CDR3 has 13 amino acids. The V gene's germline CDR1 is SEHNR and CDR2 FQNEAQ (reference sequence). V lost 5 bases to trimming and J lost 1 base, with 8 bases between them. The CDR3 is CASSMQGNTEAFF. The CDR3 DNA follows: TGTGCCAGCAGCATGCAGGGGAACACTGAAGCTTTCTTT.

The CDR3 bases are TGCAGCGTTCGGACAGGGCGGGACACTGAAGCTTTCTTT. This translates into CSVRTGRDTEAFF. The chain joins TRBV29-1 to TRBJ1-1, with 8 bases matching TRBD1. The V gene's germline CDR1 is SQVTM and CDR2 ANQGSEA. J was trimmed by 3 bases and V by 5 bases; bases with no gene match: 5. This CDR3 region has 13 residues.

The gene calls are TRBV19 and TRBJ1-3; unclear D gene. There are 14 residues in the CDR3. Germline-derived CDR1 and CDR2 are LNHDA and SQIVND (reference sequence). Trimming cost V 6 bases and J 4 bases, with 13 bases left between them. CDR3 loop: CASSPDGLGNTIYF. The CDR3 region has the DNA TGTGCCAGTAGCCCAGACGGATTAGGAAACACCATATATTTT. Supplemented by reference TRBV19 and TRBJ1-3, the full variable domain reads DGGITQSPKYLFRKEGQNVTLSCEQNLNHDAMYWYRQDPGQGLRLIYYSQIVNDFQKGDIAEGYSVSREKKESFPLTVTSAQKNPTAFYLCASSPDGLGNTIYFGEGSWLTVV.

V is TRBV5-1 and J is TRBJ2-7, with a tentative D call TRBD1 (5 bases). This CDR3 contains 18 residues. Germline CDR1 and CDR2: SGHRS and YFSETQ. V dropped 1 base and J dropped 1 base, with 21 bases sitting between them. The CDR3 DNA follows: TGCGCCAGCAGCTTGAGGACACCCACTTCATTGGCTTCCTACGAGCAGTACTTC. Amino acids: CASSLRTPTSLASYEQYF.

The chain couples TRBV15 to TRBJ2-7; D might be TRBD1 (5 bases). The V gene lost 0 bases and the J gene lost 4 bases, with 7 bases spanning the gap. Per the germline V gene, CDR1 is LNHNV and CDR2 is YYDKDF (reference sequence). The length of the CDR3 is 13 residues. CDR3 amino acids: CATSREGAYEQYF. The CDR3 DNA sequence: TGTGCCACCAGCAGAGAAGGGGCTTACGAGCAGTACTTC.

The CDR3 DNA reads as TGTGCCAGCAGCTTACCAGCGAACACCGGGGAGCTGTTTTTT. Protein sequence: CASSLPANTGELFF. This rearrangement joins TRBV7-9 to TRBJ2-2; D is ambiguous. The CDR3 sequence is 14 residues long. The V and J ends lost 2 bases and 0 bases respectively, with 4 bases between them. Germline CDR1 reads SEHNR; CDR2 reads FQNEAQ (reference sequence).

The chain joins TRBV11-2 to TRBJ1-6; maybe TRBD1 (6 bases). V dropped 5 bases and J dropped 7 bases, with 15 bases sitting between them. There are 15 residues in the CDR3. CDR1 and CDR2 from the germline V gene are SGHAT and FQNNGV. CDR3 bases: TGTGCCAGCAGCAAACTCGACAGGAGGAATTCACCCCTCCACTTT. It yields the protein CASSKLDRRNSPLHF.

About this clone itself: The same CDR3 also results from other DNA sequences found in this sample. The rearrangement joins TRBV27 to TRBJ2-7, with D unclear. The V and J ends lost 2 bases and 7 bases respectively, with 12 bases between them. The germline CDR1 and CDR2 sequences are MNHEY and SMNVEV (reference sequence). This CDR3 has 13 residues. The DNA for the CDR3 is TGTGCCAGCAGTTTACTGGGTGGGTGGGAGCAGTACTTC. As protein: CASSLLGGWEQYF.

The chain has TRBV25-1 and TRBJ1-4; no definite D call. Trimming stripped 8 bases from V and 5 bases from J, with 9 bases between. Germline loops: CDR1 MGHDK, CDR2 SYGVNS. The CDR3 contains 12 residues. The CDR3 protein is CASSPQNEKLFF. CDR3 DNA: TGTGCCAGCTCCCCCCAAAATGAAAAACTGTTTTTT.

The chain combines TRBV11-2 with TRBJ1-1; D call uncertain. Deletions cut 0 bases from V and 0 bases from J, with 8 bases between. The CDR3 totals 15 residues. CDR1 is SGHAT and CDR2 is FQNNGV in the germline V gene. This chain's CDR3 is CASSLEPGVNTEAFF. CDR3 nucleotide sequence: TGTGCCAGCAGCTTAGAACCGGGAGTGAACACTGAAGCTTTCTTT.

The chain joins TRBV3-1 (or the pseudogene TRBV3-2) to TRBJ1-4; D is unclear. V lost 4 bases and J 15 bases, leaving 15 bases between the germline ends. The length of the CDR3 is 12 residues. The germline gives CDR1 LGHDT, CDR2 YNNKEL (reference sequence). As DNA, the CDR3 is TGTGCCAGCAGCCGGGTCCAGTCAGGTTTGTTTTTT. Its protein product is CASSRVQSGLFF.

V gene TRBV29-1 combines with J gene TRBJ2-3; perhaps TRBD2 as D (7 bases). CDR3 length: 13 residues. The V and J ends lost 4 bases and 5 bases respectively, with 13 bases between them. From germline, CDR1 is SQVTM and CDR2 ANQGSEA. CDR3 sequence reads: CSVGGGAGDTQYF. Written as DNA, the CDR3 is TGCAGCGTTGGAGGGGGGGCAGGAGATACGCAGTATTTT.

This clone has just a few counts. CDR3 residues: CASSIDSSPSGNTDTQYF. CDR3 in DNA: TGTGCCAGCAGCATTGATTCGTCCCCGTCGGGGAACACAGATACGCAGTATTTT. This chain uses TRBV11-2 with TRBJ2-3, with D maybe TRBD2 (5 bases). V was trimmed by 5 bases and J by 2 bases, leaving 23 bases between them. Per the germline V gene, CDR1 is SGHAT and CDR2 is FQNNGV. The CDR3 is 18 residues long.

This sequence joins TRBV5-1 and TRBJ1-2, with D possibly TRBD1 on 6 matching bases. CDR3 size: 14 residues. The V and J ends lost 6 bases and 4 bases respectively, with 16 bases between them. Per the germline V gene, CDR1 is SGHRS and CDR2 is YFSETQ. This CDR3 reads CASMKEGVGYGYTF. CDR3 DNA: TGCGCCAGCATGAAGGAGGGGGTTGGCTATGGCTACACCTTC.

This clone was observed a handful of times. This chain's CDR3 is CASSQGLGGRSGELFF. The CDR3, as DNA: TGTGCCAGCAGCCAAGGGCTGGGGGGCAGGTCCGGGGAGCTGTTTTTT. This chain uses TRBV3-1 (or the pseudogene TRBV3-2) with TRBJ2-2; tentatively, D is TRBD1 or TRBD2 (6 bases each). V dropped 1 base and J dropped 6 bases, with 15 bases sitting between them. From germline, CDR1 is LGHDT and CDR2 YNNKEL (reference sequence). This CDR3 has 16 amino acids.

This clone was seen more than once but under ten times. The chain combines TRBV2 with TRBJ1-5, with 7 nucleotides matching TRBD1. This CDR3 has 15 residues. CDR1 SNHLY and CDR2 FYNNEI come from the germline V gene. V gave up 6 bases and J gave up 4 bases; unmatched junction bases: 9. CDR3 region: CASRRRGQTNQPQHF. Here the CDR3 DNA reads TGTGCCAGCAGACGACGGGGACAGACAAATCAGCCCCAGCATTTT.

In its sample, this clone was seen a few times. The chain employs TRBV25-1 and TRBJ1-1; TRBD1 matches 7 bases. The CDR3 totals 13 residues. Germline V lookup: CDR1 MGHDK, CDR2 SYGVNS. V lost 5 bases, J lost 12 bases, and 12 bases stayed unmatched. DNA of the CDR3: TGTGCCAGCAGTCTAACCGAGACAGGGCGATCTTTCTTT. Amino acid sequence: CASSLTETGRSFF.

The chain couples TRBV27 to TRBJ2-7, with unresolved D. V was clipped by 3 bases and J by 4 bases, with 16 bases between them. CDR1 MNHEY and CDR2 SMNVEV come from the germline V gene (reference sequence). This CDR3 has 15 amino acids. The CDR3: CASSLKWTGSYEQYF. CDR3 DNA sequence: TGTGCCAGCAGTTTGAAATGGACGGGTTCTTACGAGCAGTACTTC.

The sample holds one count of this clone. One end of the junction fails to match germline, which may point to a read error. This chain uses TRBV6-5 with TRBJ1-4, with a possible D match to TRBD1 (5 bases). Germline V gene sequence: CDR1 MNHEY, CDR2 SVGAGI. The length of the CDR3 is 13 residues. This CDR3 reads CASSLTANEKLFF. In DNA form, the CDR3 reads TGTGCCAGTAGTTTGACAGCGAATGAAAAACTGTTTTTT.

This clone was observed once. The chain uses TRBV29-1 and TRBJ2-2; D is uncertain. With 7 bases removed from V and 0 bases from J, the gap between germline ends came to 9 bases. CDR3 length: 13 residues. Germline V CDR1 and CDR2: SQVTM, ANQGSEA. Written as DNA, the CDR3 is TGCAGCGGCAGTGGGACGAACACCGGGGAGCTGTTTTTT. It translates to CSGSGTNTGELFF.

V is TRBV7-9 and J is TRBJ2-7; D is possibly TRBD1 or TRBD2 (6 bases each). V lost 1 base to trimming and J lost 5 bases, with 18 bases between them. CDR3 length: 16 amino acids. From germline, CDR1 is SEHNR and CDR2 FQNEAQ (reference sequence). CDR3 residues: CASSLVTLSGADEQYF. The CDR3 nucleotides read TGTGCCAGCAGCTTAGTAACTCTCTCGGGGGCCGACGAGCAGTACTTC.

This chain uses TRBV4-1 with TRBJ1-1; unclear D gene. CDR1 and CDR2 from the germline V gene are MGHRA and YSYEKL. The CDR3 length is 16 residues. The ends were cut back, 4 bases at V and 0 bases at J, with 15 bases in the middle. CDR3 sequence (DNA): TGCGCCAGCAGCCGACCCGTAGGGCAAATGAACACTGAAGCTTTCTTT. This codes for CASSRPVGQMNTEAFF.

CDR3 nucleotides: TGTGCCAGCAGTGAAGCTACAGGGGGAGGCGAAAAACTGTTTTTT. Encoded protein: CASSEATGGGEKLFF. The chain employs TRBV6-1 and TRBJ1-4, with 8 bases aligning to TRBD1. Germline loops: CDR1 MNHNS, CDR2 SASEGT. V shed 0 bases, J shed 8 bases, and the junction held 5 bases outside the gene matches. There are 15 residues in the CDR3.